The 22 T cell receptor beta chains reported below all come from one sample, sequenced in a study of CD8 T cells in ankylosing spondylitis. MiXCR, run by TCRdb on the 5' RACE reads, gives a single entry per CDR3 protein. Of about 240,000 distinct CDR3 sequences in the sample, approximately 9% were seen once. Sequencing used blood, either unsorted or a sorted T cell fraction (not recorded which). These receptor sequences come from a male donor with ankylosing spondylitis or in good health (not recorded which).

This clonotype was picked up many times. The chain has TRBV20-1 and TRBJ2-2, with TRBD2 matching over 8 bases. Germline values: CDR1 DFQATT, CDR2 SNEGSKA (reference sequence). This CDR3 has 17 amino acids. V was pared by 0 bases and J by 0 bases, with 6 bases of the junction left unmatched. The CDR3 sequence: CSARDRRGGPNTGELFF. The CDR3, as DNA: TGCAGTGCTAGAGATAGGCGCGGGGGGCCGAACACCGGGGAGCTGTTTTTT.

This CDR3 is CSARAAGEPLSLGTDTQYF. In DNA form, the CDR3 reads TGCAGTGCCCGGGCGGCGGGGGAGCCCCTGTCGTTGGGCACAGATACGCAGTATTTT. V is TRBV20-1 and J is TRBJ2-3, with 7 positions matching TRBD2. The CDR3 sequence is 19 residues long. CDR1 is DFQATT, CDR2 SNEGSKA, per germline (reference sequence). V shed 6 bases, J shed 1 base, and the junction held 22 bases outside the gene matches.

The rearrangement uses TRBV7-9 and TRBJ2-7; D remains ambiguous. Germline CDR1 and CDR2: SEHNR and FQNEAQ (reference sequence). Trimming took off 0 bases at V and 6 bases at J, with 6 bases between the two ends. The CDR3 consists of 12 residues. The DNA of the CDR3 is TGTGCCAGCAGCTTAGCTCTATGCGAGCAGTACTTC. Residues: CASSLALCEQYF.

This clonotype was counted ten times or more. V is TRBV5-1 and J is TRBJ2-3; D gene unclear. V shed 0 bases and J shed 14 bases, with 19 bases lying between them. Germline-derived CDR1 and CDR2 are SGHRS and YFSETQ. This CDR3 contains 14 residues. The CDR3 DNA reads TGCGCCAGCAGCTTGGACCCAACCAGTCCCATAGGGTATTTT. Protein: CASSLDPTSPIGYF.

This clonotype was seen many times. The genes are TRBV29-1 and TRBJ2-7, with 12 bases aligning to TRBD2. Germline-derived CDR1 and CDR2 are SQVTM and ANQGSEA. The V and J ends lost 4 bases and 7 bases, in that order; junction bases with no gene match: 14. The length of the CDR3 is 16 residues. The CDR3 DNA is TGCAGCGTTGCAGGTGATTCTAGCGGGAGGGCGAGTGAGCAGTACTTC. It codes for CSVAGDSSGRASEQYF.

The chain combines TRBV20-1 with TRBJ1-3; possibly TRBD1 for D (5 bases). The CDR3 contains 14 residues. CDR1 DFQATT and CDR2 SNEGSKA come from the germline V gene (reference sequence). V lost 3 bases and J 6 bases, leaving 15 bases between the germline ends. The CDR3 DNA follows: TGCAGTGCTAGGACAGAGCTTCTTAAAAACACCATATATTTT. The encoded protein is CSARTELLKNTIYF.

This clonotype was found many times. This rearrangement joins TRBV5-1 to TRBJ2-5; perhaps TRBD2 as D (6 bases). The germline CDR1 and CDR2 sequences are SGHRS and YFSETQ. The CDR3 is made up of 15 amino acids. V was trimmed by 1 base and J by 2 bases, leaving 12 bases between them. The CDR3 spells CASSLRGTAQETQYF. CDR3 DNA sequence: TGCGCCAGCAGCTTGCGGGGGACGGCTCAAGAGACCCAGTACTTC.

This clonotype was seen many times. The CDR3 here is CSARPSGTGVSYEQYF. DNA of the CDR3: TGCAGTGCTAGACCCTCCGGGACAGGGGTCTCCTACGAGCAGTACTTC. The chain employs TRBV20-1 and TRBJ2-7; 10 bases are a match to TRBD1. With 2 bases clipped from V and 0 bases from J, the junction kept 7 bases outside the gene matches. CDR3 length equals 16 residues. Germline CDR1 DFQATT, CDR2 SNEGSKA (reference sequence).

This clonotype was found many times. This chain links TRBV3-1 with TRBJ2-5; D is perhaps TRBD2 (6 bases). The V gene's germline CDR1 is LGHDT and CDR2 YNNKEL (reference sequence). V lost 1 base and J 4 bases, leaving 10 bases between the germline ends. This CDR3 spans 14 amino acids. CDR3 DNA: TGTGCCAGCAGCCAAGTCGGGACTCTAGAGACCCAGTACTTC. This encodes CASSQVGTLETQYF.

This clonotype was detected ten times or more. This chain joins TRBV11-2 and TRBJ1-5; possibly TRBD1 for D (6 bases). The CDR3 length is 14 residues. The V end was cut by 5 bases, the J end by 6 bases, with 14 bases between. Germline lookup yields CDR1 SGHAT and CDR2 FQNNGV. Here the CDR3 DNA reads TGTGCCAGCAGCAAAAGTGCAGGGGTTCAGCCCCAGCATTTT. Protein product: CASSKSAGVQPQHF.

This clonotype was observed at least ten times. The genes are TRBV4-1 and TRBJ1-3; tentative D call: TRBD1 (6 bases). The CDR3 consists of 16 residues. CDR1 is MGHRA, CDR2 YSYEKL, per germline. V was cut by 4 bases and J by 7 bases, with 20 bases left in between. CDR3 amino acids: CASSPGGRGGRNTIYF. The CDR3, as DNA: TGCGCCAGCAGCCCTGGTGGCAGGGGCGGTCGGAACACCATATATTTT.

This chain uses TRBV7-3 with TRBJ1-1; 8 nucleotides line up with TRBD1. Per germline, CDR1 SGHTA and CDR2 FQGTGA. V lost 5 bases and J lost 3; bases outside the gene matches: 8. The CDR3 length is 15 residues. The DNA for the CDR3 is TGTGCCAGCAGCCTGGGACAGGTAATAGACACTGAAGCTTTCTTT. Protein sequence: CASSLGQVIDTEAFF.

The chain joins TRBV7-9 to TRBJ2-2, with 8 bases that match TRBD1. V lost 3 bases and J lost 6; bases outside the gene matches: 12. The germline V gene has CDR1 SEHNR and CDR2 FQNEAQ (reference sequence). This CDR3 is 17 amino acids long. The CDR3 region is CASSFARGQGGSGELFF. CDR3 in DNA: TGTGCCAGCAGCTTCGCCCGAGGACAGGGAGGATCCGGGGAGCTGTTTTTT. Full variable domain (outside the CDR3, taken from reference TRBV7-9 and TRBJ2-2): DTGVSQNPRHKITKRGQNVTFRCDPISEHNRLYWYRQTLGQGPEFLTYFQNEAQLEKSRLLSDRFSAERPKGSFSTLEIQRTEQGDSAMYLCASSFARGQGGSGELFFGEGSRLTVL.

V is TRBV5-4 and J is TRBJ2-5, with a tentative D call TRBD1 (6 bases). The germline CDR1 and CDR2 sequences are SGHNT and YYREEE (reference sequence). This CDR3 has 13 residues. Between the trimmed V and J ends, which lost 9 bases and 3 bases, there was a span of 15 bases. As DNA, the CDR3 is TGTGCCACCAGGAATGAGGGGGAAGAGACCCAGTACTTC. It translates to CATRNEGEETQYF.

This clonotype was seen ten or more times. The chain recombines TRBV20-1 with TRBJ2-7; D possibly corresponds to TRBD2 (6 bases). The CDR3 loop spans 12 amino acids. Germline lookup yields CDR1 DFQATT and CDR2 SNEGSKA (reference sequence). Deletions cut 5 bases from V and 3 bases from J, with 11 bases between. CDR3 DNA: TGCAGTGCTTCCCGGACTATCTACGAGCAGTACTTC. Protein: CSASRTIYEQYF.

The V gene is TRBV20-1, the J gene TRBJ2-2, with 8 nucleotides matching TRBD2. The germline V gene encodes CDR1 DFQATT and CDR2 SNEGSKA (reference sequence). Germline trimming cut 5 bases from V and 5 bases from J; bases unmatched to any gene: 7. This CDR3 has 14 amino acids. The CDR3 here is CSAYRAGETGELFF. CDR3 DNA: TGCAGTGCTTATAGAGCGGGAGAAACCGGGGAGCTGTTTTTT.

The table lists this clonotype with many counts. The CDR3 loop reads CASSRQSSYEQYF. CDR3 bases: TGTGCCAGCTCCCGACAGAGCTCCTACGAGCAGTACTTC. The gene calls are TRBV18 and TRBJ2-7; possible D gene TRBD1, 5 bases. The CDR3 runs 13 residues. Germline CDR1 and CDR2: KGHSH and LQKENI. V shed 6 bases and J shed 0 bases, with 9 bases lying between them.

As for this clonotype: A much larger clone is a single base away; this may be a read error. The chain has TRBV2 and TRBJ2-5; TRBD2 matches at 12 bases. This CDR3 is 16 amino acids long. Germline CDR1 is SNHLY and CDR2 is FYNNEI. This chain's CDR3 is CAGSEASGGVEETQYF. The CDR3 nucleotides are TGTGCCGGCAGTGAAGCTAGCGGGGGGGTAGAGGAGACCCAGTACTTC. Supplemented by reference TRBV2 and TRBJ2-5, the full variable domain reads EPEVTQTPSHQVTQMGQEVILRCVPISNHLYFYWYRQILGQKVEFLVSFYNNEISEKSEIFDDQFSVERPDGSNFTLKIRSTKLEDSAMYFCAGSEASGGVEETQYFGPGTRLLVL.

V is TRBV19 and J is TRBJ2-1, with D perhaps given as TRBD1 or TRBD2 (5 bases each). The V end was cut by 3 bases, the J end by 7 bases, with 19 bases between. The CDR3 has 16 amino acids. Germline-derived CDR1 and CDR2 are LNHDA and SQIVND (reference sequence). CDR3 bases: TGTGCCAGTAGTATTTCCGGGACCGGGTTGGCAAATGAGCAGTTCTTC. Amino acids: CASSISGTGLANEQFF.

A few counts support this clonotype. The rearrangement uses TRBV20-1 and TRBJ2-3, with 12 nucleotides matching TRBD2. Germline V gene data show CDR1 as DFQATT and CDR2 as SNEGSKA (reference sequence). The trim removed 6 bases at V and 4 bases at J, leaving 8 bases unmatched. The length of the CDR3 is 15 residues. The CDR3 bases are TGCAGTGCCCTCGAGGCTAGCGGGAGGGCAGATACGCAGTATTTT. It specifies CSALEASGRADTQYF.

Many counts were recorded for this clonotype. Here the CDR3 reads CSARPSGVVTGELFF. CDR3 DNA: TGCAGTGCTAGACCAAGCGGGGTCGTAACCGGGGAGCTGTTTTTT. The gene calls are TRBV20-1 and TRBJ2-2; 7 nucleotides align to TRBD2. Germline V CDR1 and CDR2: DFQATT, SNEGSKA (reference sequence). The V gene end was trimmed by 2 bases and the J gene end by 5 bases; junction bases not matched to a gene: 8. The CDR3 totals 15 residues.

The chain uses TRBV7-9 and TRBJ1-3; weak D call: TRBD1 (6 bases). In germline, CDR1 is SEHNR, CDR2 FQNEAQ (reference sequence). V gave up 5 bases and J gave up 3 bases, with 11 bases separating them. The CDR3 is 14 amino acids. Here the CDR3 reads CASSPRTVGNTIYF. For the CDR3, the DNA is TGTGCCAGCAGCCCCCGGACAGTTGGAAACACCATATATTTT.